These 5 T cell receptor beta chains originate from one sample sequenced in a study of cytomegalovirus exposure and HLA in healthy donors. Primers for the PCR totalled 60 Vbeta and 13 Jbeta. Libraries were prepared by immunoSEQ multiplex PCR; TCRdb keeps only in-frame clonotypes and omits some of them. The sample includes approximately 110,000 clones, about 70% of them seen just once. What was sequenced was PBMCs. The receptors were gathered from a woman aged 25 to 39 in good health and CMV-seronegative.

CDR3 bases: TGTGCCAGCAGGACAGGGATGAGGTCCTATAATTCACCCCTCCACTTT. Protein product: CASRTGMRSYNSPLHF. The chain combines TRBV27 with TRBJ1-6; 7 nucleotides match TRBD1. The germline gives CDR1 MNHEY, CDR2 SMNVEV (reference sequence). The length of the CDR3 is 16 residues. The V and J ends lost 6 bases and 1 base, in that order; junction bases with no gene match: 6.

For the CDR3, the DNA is TGCAGCGTAGCCGGGACAGGGGAGCGCTATGGCTACACCTTC. It codes for CSVAGTGERYGYTF. The chain joins TRBV29-1 to TRBJ1-2; 10 bases are a match to TRBD1. The CDR3 length is 14 residues. Germline V gene lookup returns CDR1 SQVTM and CDR2 ANQGSEA. The V and J ends lost 6 bases and 4 bases, in that order; junction bases with no gene match: 8.

This clone was found a few times. In nucleotides, the CDR3 is TGTGCCAGCGGCCTTGGGGGCGAAGCTTTCTTT. It translates to CASGLGGEAFF. The chain carries TRBV7-9 and TRBJ1-1; tentative D call: TRBD1 (6 bases). This CDR3 region has 11 residues. The V gene lost 8 bases and the J gene lost 8 bases, with 12 bases spanning the gap. Germline V gives CDR1 SEHNR, CDR2 FQNEAQ (reference sequence).

The genes are TRBV4-3 and TRBJ1-1; 8 nucleotides match TRBD1. The CDR3 covers 14 residues. V lost 4 bases to trimming and J lost 1 base; unmatched junction nucleotides: 2. Germline CDR1 reads LGHNA; CDR2 reads YSLEER. CDR3 nucleotide sequence: TGCGCCAGCAGCCCAGACAGGGGGAACACTGAAGCTTTCTTT. Amino acids: CASSPDRGNTEAFF.

This chain joins TRBV27 and TRBJ2-5; the match to TRBD1 covers 11 bases. The V gene's germline CDR1 is MNHEY and CDR2 SMNVEV (reference sequence). This CDR3 comprises 14 residues. The trim removed 5 bases at V and 5 bases at J, leaving 4 bases unmatched. CDR3 region: CASSPRTGGETQYF. The CDR3 DNA reads as TGTGCCAGCAGTCCGCGGACAGGGGGCGAGACCCAGTACTTC.